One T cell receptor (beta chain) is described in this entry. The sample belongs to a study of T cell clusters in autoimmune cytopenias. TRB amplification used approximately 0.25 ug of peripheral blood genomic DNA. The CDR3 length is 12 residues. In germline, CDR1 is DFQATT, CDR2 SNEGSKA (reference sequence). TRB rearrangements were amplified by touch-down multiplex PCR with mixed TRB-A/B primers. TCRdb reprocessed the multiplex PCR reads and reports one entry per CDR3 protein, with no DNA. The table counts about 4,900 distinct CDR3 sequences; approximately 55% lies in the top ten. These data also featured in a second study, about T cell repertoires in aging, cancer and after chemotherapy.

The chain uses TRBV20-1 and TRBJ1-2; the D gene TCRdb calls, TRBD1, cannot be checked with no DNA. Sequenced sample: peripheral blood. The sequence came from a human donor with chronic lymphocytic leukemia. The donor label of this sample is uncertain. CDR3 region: CSPFPGERGYTF.